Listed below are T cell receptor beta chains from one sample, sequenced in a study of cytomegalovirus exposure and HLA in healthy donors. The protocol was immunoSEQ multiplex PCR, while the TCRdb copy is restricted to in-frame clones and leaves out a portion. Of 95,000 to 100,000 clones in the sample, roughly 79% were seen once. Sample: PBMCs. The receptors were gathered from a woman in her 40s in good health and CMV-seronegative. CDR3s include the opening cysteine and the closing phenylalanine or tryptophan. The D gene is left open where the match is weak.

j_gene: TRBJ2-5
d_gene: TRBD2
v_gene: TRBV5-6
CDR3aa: CASSLLTGGYQETQYF

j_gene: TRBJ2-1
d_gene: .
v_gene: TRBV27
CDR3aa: CASSFRRNGNEQFF

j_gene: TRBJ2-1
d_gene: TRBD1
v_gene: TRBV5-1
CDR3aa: CASSWGTGGNNEQFF

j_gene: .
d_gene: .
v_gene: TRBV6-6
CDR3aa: CASSPSLSSYEQYF

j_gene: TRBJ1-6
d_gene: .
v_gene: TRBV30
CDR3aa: CAWSQGKGPNSPLHF

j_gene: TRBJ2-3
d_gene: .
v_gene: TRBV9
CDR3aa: CASSVEPTFLTQYF

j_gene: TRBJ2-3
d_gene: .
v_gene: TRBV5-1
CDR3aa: CASSDPGTDTQYF

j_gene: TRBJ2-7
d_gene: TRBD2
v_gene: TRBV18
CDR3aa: CASSPPGLAFSEQYF

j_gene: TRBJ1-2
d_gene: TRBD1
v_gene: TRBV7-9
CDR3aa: CSSSPLSPGTGSYGYTF

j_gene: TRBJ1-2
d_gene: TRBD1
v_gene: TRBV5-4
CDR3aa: CASSLTGTGVGYTF